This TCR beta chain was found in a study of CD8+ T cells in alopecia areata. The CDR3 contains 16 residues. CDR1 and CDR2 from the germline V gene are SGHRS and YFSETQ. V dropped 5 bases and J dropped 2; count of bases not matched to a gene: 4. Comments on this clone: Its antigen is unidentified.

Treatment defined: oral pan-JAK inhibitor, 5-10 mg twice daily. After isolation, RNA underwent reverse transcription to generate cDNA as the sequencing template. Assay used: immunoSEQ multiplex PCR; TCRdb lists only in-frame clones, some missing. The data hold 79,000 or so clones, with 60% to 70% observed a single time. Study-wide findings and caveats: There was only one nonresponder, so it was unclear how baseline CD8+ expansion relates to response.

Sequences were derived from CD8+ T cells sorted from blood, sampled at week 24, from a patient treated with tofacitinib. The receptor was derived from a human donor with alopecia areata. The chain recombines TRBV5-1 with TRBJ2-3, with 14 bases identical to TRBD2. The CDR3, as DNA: TGCGCCAGCAGAAGACTAGCGGGAGGGGACACAGATACGCAGTATTTT. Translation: CASRRLAGGDTDTQYF.